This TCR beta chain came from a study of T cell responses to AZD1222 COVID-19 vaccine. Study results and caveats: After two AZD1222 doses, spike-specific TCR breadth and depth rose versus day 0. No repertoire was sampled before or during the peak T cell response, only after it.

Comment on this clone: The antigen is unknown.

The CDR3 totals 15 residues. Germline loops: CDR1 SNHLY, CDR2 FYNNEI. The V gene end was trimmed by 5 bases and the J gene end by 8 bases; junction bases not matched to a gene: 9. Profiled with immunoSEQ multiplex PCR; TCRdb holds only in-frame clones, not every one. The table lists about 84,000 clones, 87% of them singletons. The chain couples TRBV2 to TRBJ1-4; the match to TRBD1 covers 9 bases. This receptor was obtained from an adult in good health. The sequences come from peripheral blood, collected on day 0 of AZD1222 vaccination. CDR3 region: CASSFQGTGTEKLFF. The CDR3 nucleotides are TGTGCCAGCAGTTTTCAAGGGACAGGGACCGAAAAACTGTTTTTT.